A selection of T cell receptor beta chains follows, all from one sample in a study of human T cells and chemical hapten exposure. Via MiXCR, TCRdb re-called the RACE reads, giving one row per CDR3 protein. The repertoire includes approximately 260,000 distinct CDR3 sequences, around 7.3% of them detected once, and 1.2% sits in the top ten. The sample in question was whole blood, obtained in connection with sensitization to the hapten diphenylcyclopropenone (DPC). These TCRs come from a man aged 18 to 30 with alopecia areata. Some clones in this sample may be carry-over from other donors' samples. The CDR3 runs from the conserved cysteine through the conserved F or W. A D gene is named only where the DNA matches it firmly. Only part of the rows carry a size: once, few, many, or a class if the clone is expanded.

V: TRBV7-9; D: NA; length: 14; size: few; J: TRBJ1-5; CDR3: CASSSLASDQPQHF; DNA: TGTGCCAGCAGCTCGTTAGCATCTGATCAGCCCCAGCATTTT
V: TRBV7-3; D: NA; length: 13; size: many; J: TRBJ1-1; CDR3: CASSYRAEGEAFF; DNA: TGTGCCAGCAGCTACCGCGCAGAGGGTGAAGCTTTCTTT
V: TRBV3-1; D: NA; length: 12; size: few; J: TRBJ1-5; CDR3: CASSRGDQPQHF; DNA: TGTGCCAGCAGCCGAGGGGATCAGCCCCAGCATTTT
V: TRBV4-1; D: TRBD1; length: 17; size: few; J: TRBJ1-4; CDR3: CASSQTRGAATNEKLFF; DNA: TGCGCCAGCAGCCAAACCAGGGGGGCTGCAACTAATGAAAAACTGTTTTTT
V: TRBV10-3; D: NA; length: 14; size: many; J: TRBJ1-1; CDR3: CAISETGRNTEAFF; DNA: TGTGCCATCAGTGAGACGGGGAGGAACACTGAAGCTTTCTTT
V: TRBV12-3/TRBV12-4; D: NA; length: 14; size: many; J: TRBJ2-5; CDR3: CASTDGPFQETQYF; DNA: TGTGCCAGCACCGACGGCCCATTCCAAGAGACCCAGTACTTC
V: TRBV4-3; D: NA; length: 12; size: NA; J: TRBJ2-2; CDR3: CASGLPAGELFF; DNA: TGCGCCAGCGGGTTACCAGCCGGGGAGCTGTTTTTT
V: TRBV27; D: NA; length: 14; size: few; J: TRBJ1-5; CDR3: CASSPDSVNQPQHF; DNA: TGTGCCAGCAGTCCCGACAGCGTGAATCAGCCCCAGCATTTT
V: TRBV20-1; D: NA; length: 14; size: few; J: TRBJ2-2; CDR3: CSARIPQGTGELFF; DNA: TGCAGTGCTAGGATACCTCAGGGGACCGGGGAGCTGTTTTTT
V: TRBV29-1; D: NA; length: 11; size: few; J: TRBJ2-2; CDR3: CSAFYTGELFF; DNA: TGCAGCGCCTTTTACACCGGGGAGCTGTTTTTT
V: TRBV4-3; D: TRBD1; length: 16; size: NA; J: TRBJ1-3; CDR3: CASSPNRGDAGNTIYF; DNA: TGCGCCAGCAGCCCGAACAGGGGGGATGCTGGAAACACCATATATTTT
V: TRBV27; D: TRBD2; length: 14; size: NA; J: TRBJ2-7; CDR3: CASSWVSGGYEQYF; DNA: TGTGCCAGCAGTTGGGTTAGCGGGGGGTACGAGCAGTACTTC
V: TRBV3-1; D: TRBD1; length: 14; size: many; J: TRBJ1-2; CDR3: CASSSPDRGRDYTF; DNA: TGTGCCAGCAGCTCGCCGGACAGGGGGCGCGACTACACCTTC
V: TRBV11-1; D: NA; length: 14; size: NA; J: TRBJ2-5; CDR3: CASSSGLLGGTQYF; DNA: TGTGCCAGCAGCTCGGGTCTCCTCGGGGGGACCCAGTACTTC
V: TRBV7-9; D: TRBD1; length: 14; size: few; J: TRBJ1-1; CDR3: CASSLRGGTTEAFF; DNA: TGTGCCAGCAGCTTAAGAGGGGGCACGACTGAAGCTTTCTTT
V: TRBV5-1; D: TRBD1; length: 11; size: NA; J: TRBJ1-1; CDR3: CASSLGTGSFF; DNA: TGCGCCAGCAGCTTGGGGACAGGGAGTTTCTTT
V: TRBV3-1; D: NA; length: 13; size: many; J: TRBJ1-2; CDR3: CASSQGSSYGYTF; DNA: TGTGCCAGCAGCCAAGGGAGCAGCTATGGCTACACCTTC
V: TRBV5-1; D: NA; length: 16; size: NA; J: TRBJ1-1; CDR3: CASSRPNSTRLGEAFF; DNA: TGCGCCAGCAGCCGACCTAACAGCACTCGACTAGGGGAAGCTTTCTTT
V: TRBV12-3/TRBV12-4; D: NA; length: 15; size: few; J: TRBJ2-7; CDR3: CASSFRHPSSYEQYF; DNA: TGTGCCAGCAGTTTTAGACACCCGAGCTCCTACGAGCAGTACTTC
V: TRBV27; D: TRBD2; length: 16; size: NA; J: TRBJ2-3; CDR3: CASSSGTSSSTDTPYF; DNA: TGTGCCAGCAGTTCAGGGACTAGCTCTTCCACAGATACGCCGTATTTT
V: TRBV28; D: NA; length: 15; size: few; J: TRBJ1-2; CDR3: CASSRRLRGRYGYTF; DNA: TGTGCCAGCAGTCGGCGCCTGCGGGGCCGTTATGGCTACACCTTC
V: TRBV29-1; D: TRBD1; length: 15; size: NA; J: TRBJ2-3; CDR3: CSGSGTGVSTDTQYF; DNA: TGCAGCGGATCCGGGACAGGGGTTTCGACAGATACGCAGTATTTT
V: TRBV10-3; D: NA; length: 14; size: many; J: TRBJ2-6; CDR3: CAISERDGANVLTF; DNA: TGTGCCATCAGTGAGAGGGATGGGGCCAACGTCCTGACTTTC
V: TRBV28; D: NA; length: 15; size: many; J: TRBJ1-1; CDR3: CASSFVWGKNTEAFF; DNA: TGTGCCAGCAGTTTCGTCTGGGGAAAGAACACTGAAGCTTTCTTT
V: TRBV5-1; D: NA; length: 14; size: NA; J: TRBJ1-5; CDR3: CASSLSGERQPQHF; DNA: TGCGCCAGCAGCTTATCGGGGGAACGTCAGCCCCAGCATTTT
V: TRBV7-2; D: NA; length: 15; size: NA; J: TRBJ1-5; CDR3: CASTKSGQVDQPQHF; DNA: TGTGCCAGCACTAAATCCGGGCAGGTCGATCAGCCCCAGCATTTT
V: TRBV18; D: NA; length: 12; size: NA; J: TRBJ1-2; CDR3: CASSNSIGGYTF; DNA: TGTGCCAGCTCAAATAGTATTGGTGGCTACACCTTC
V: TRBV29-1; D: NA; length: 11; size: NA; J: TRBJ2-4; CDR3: CSVDEGHIQYF; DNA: TGCAGCGTTGATGAGGGGCACATTCAGTACTTC
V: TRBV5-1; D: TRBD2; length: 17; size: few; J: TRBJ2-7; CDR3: CASSQVGGAAKSYEQYF; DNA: TGCGCCAGCAGCCAGGTCGGGGGGGCTGCAAAATCCTACGAGCAGTACTTC
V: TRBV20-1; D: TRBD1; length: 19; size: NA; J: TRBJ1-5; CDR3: CSAREQPGQVTYSNQPQHF; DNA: TGCAGTGCTAGAGAGCAACCGGGACAGGTGACGTATAGCAATCAGCCCCAGCATTTT
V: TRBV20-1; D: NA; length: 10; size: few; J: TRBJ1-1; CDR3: CSASNAEAFF; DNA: TGCAGTGCTAGCAACGCTGAAGCTTTCTTT
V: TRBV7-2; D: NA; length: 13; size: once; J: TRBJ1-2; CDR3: CASSLFQVYGYTF; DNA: TGTGCCAGCAGCTTATTCCAGGTTTATGGCTACACCTTC
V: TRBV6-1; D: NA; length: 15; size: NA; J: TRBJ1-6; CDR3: CASSDTGAYNSPLHF; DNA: TGTGCCAGCAGTGATACAGGAGCCTATAATTCACCCCTCCACTTT
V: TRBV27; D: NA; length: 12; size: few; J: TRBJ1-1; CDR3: CASSPHGREAFF; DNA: TGTGCCAGCAGTCCCCATGGGCGGGAAGCTTTCTTT
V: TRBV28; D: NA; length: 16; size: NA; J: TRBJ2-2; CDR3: CASAHPKRPDTGELFF; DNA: TGTGCCAGCGCCCACCCAAAGAGACCGGACACCGGGGAGCTGTTTTTT
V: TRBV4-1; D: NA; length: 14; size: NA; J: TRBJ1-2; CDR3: CASSQGTANYGYTF; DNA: TGCGCCAGCAGCCAGGGGACGGCTAACTATGGCTACACCTTC
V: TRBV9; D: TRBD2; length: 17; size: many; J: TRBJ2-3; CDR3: CASSVGSSGGSTDTQYF; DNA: TGTGCCAGCAGCGTAGGGTCAAGCGGGGGGTCCACAGATACGCAGTATTTT
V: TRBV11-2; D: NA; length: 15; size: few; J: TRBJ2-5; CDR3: CASSNSWGSQETQYF; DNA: TGTGCCAGCAGTAACTCCTGGGGTTCGCAGGAGACCCAGTACTTC
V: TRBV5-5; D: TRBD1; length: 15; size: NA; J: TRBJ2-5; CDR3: CASSFPSQGKETQYF; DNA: TGTGCCAGCAGCTTCCCCTCACAGGGGAAGGAGACCCAGTACTTC
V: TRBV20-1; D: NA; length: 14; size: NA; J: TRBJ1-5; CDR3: CSARDAVTNQPQHF; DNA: TGCAGTGCTAGAGATGCGGTCACCAATCAGCCCCAGCATTTT
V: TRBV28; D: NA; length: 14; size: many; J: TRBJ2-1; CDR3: CASSFRGRYNEQFF; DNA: TGTGCCAGCAGTTTTCGGGGCAGGTACAATGAGCAGTTCTTC
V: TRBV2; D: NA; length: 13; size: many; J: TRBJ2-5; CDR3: CASRGDEQETQYF; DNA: TGTGCCAGCAGAGGGGATGAACAAGAGACCCAGTACTTC
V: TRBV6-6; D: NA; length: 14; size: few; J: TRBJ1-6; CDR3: CASSYKDSGSPLHF; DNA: TGTGCCAGCAGTTATAAAGACAGCGGGTCACCCCTCCACTTT
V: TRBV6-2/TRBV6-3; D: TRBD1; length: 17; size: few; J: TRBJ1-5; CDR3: CASGRQPGQGFRQPQHF; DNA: TGTGCCAGCGGGCGCCAACCGGGACAGGGATTTCGCCAGCCCCAGCATTTT
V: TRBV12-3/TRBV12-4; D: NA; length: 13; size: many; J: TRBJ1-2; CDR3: CASSLAPSDLHTF; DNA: TGTGCCAGCAGTTTAGCCCCCTCAGACCTTCACACCTTC
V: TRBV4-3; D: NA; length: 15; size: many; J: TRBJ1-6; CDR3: CASSQDRERDSPLHF; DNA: TGCGCCAGCAGCCAAGATCGTGAACGCGATTCACCCCTCCACTTT
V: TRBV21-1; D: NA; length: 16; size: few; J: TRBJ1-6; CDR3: CATRGSLSSYNSPLHF; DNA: TGTGCCACCCGCGGCAGTTTGAGCTCCTATAATTCACCCCTCCACTTT